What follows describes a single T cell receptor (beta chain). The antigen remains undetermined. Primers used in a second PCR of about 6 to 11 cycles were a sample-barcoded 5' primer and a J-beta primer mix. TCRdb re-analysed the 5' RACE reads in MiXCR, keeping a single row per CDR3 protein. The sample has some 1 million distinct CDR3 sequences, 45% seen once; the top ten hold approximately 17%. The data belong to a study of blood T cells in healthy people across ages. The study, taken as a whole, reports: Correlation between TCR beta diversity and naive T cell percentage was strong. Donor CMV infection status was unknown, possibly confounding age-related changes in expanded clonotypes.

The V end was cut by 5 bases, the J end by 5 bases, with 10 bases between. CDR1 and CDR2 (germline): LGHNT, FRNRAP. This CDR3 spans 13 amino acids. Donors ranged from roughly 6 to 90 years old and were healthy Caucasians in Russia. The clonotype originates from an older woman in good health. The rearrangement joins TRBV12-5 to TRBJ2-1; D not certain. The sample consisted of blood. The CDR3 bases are TGTGCTAGTGGTGTGTGGCAGGACAATGAGCAGTTCTTC. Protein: CASGVWQDNEQFF.